This T cell receptor beta chain emerged from a study of cytomegalovirus exposure and HLA in healthy donors. Study-wide context: Prior work identified about 120 million unique TCR beta sequences in some 200 million T cells.

Of note for this clone: The antigen is not known.

13 Jbeta primers and 60 Vbeta primers were used for the PCR. Original analysis: Later, an analysis found 75 million to 90 million unique TCR beta chains, and around 12 million of these were shared. Only in-frame clones appear in the TCRdb table, and some are missing; sequencing was by immunoSEQ multiplex PCR. The V and J calls and clone size are taken from that table; D and trimming were inferred from the DNA. This table holds 65,000 to 80,000 clones, 60% to 80% found once. The study's findings and limits: By a later analysis, the bulk of CMV-associated TCR beta chains appeared HLA-restricted. At a 0.05 false discovery rate, a later analysis found about 17,000 TCR beta sequences to be associated with HLA alleles.

The sequence derives from a woman between 40 and 50 years old in good health and CMV-seropositive. Sequenced material: PBMCs.

The CDR3 loop reads CASSSIAGFRTQYF. CDR3 sequence (DNA): TGCGCCAGCAGCTCGATAGCGGGATTTAGGACCCAGTACTTC. The V call is TRBV5-1, the J call TRBJ2-5; 8 bases map to TRBD2. Looked up from germline, CDR1 is SGHRS and CDR2 is YFSETQ. The length of the CDR3 is 14 residues. V was clipped by 3 bases and J by 7 bases; unmatched bases: 8. Combining the CDR3 with reference TRBV5-1 and TRBJ2-5 gives the whole variable domain KAGVTQTPRYLIKTRGQQVTLSCSPISGHRSVSWYQQTPGQGLQFLFEYFSETQRNKGNFPGRFSGRQFSNSRSEMNVSTLELGDSALYLCASSSIAGFRTQYFGPGTRLLVL.